This TCR beta chain emerged from a study of shared clonotypes between healthy human individuals (dated by TCRdb to about 2020). With respect to the entire study: The cohort comprised two women and a few men aged 18 to 49 years. For each donor, CD4 naive and CD4 memory were each given three plates, CD8 naive was given two plates, and CD8 memory was given one plate. To estimate repertoire size and how much clonotype sharing occurs between individuals, the study deeply sequenced the blood TCR repertoires of several healthy adults. To increase sequencing depth and limit assay-specific biases, different laboratories used diverse techniques to prepare libraries and sequence TCR repertoires. Each donor's leukapheresis produced roughly between roughly 0.85 and 9.5 billion PBMCs.

Points the paper makes about the study in general: The small number of donors limited the genetic and exposure-history diversity represented. Sharing across a handful of donors was observed for roughly 5% of naive CD4, over 3% of naive CD8, roughly 2.4% of memory CD4, and roughly 0.4% of memory CD8 clonotypes. Larger estimated clonotype richness was generally found for naive subsets than for memory subsets. Sampling was limited to blood, and TCR repertoires in tissue likely differ from TCR repertoires in blood. Pairwise subsampling led to the expectation that sequencing depth would affect the degree of clonotype sharing among donors. Higher generation probabilities were observed for clonotypes shared by all four sorted-subset donors than for non-shared clonotypes. Even with the large sequencing depth, rarefaction of the sorted-subset datasets indicated that sequencing was incomplete.

TCR CDR3 regions were amplified from genomic DNA by multiplex PCR using the deep immunoSEQ assay. Extracted genomic DNA from each cell subset was distributed evenly across all wells of several immunoSEQ 96-well plates, and each plate was treated as a replicate. For sorted subsets, about 0.2 ug genomic DNA, equal to tens of thousands of T cell genomes, was loaded into each replicate PCR. The purified libraries were quantified using a Qubit 3.0 fluorometer, sized with a Bioanalyzer 2100, and then quantified again using the KAPA Library Quantification kit. Each immunoSEQ 96-well plate was sequenced on its own single-read 150-cycle Illumina NextSeq 550 flow cell. Concerning the study's data processing: Because only junctional sequences without quality scores were contained in the immunoSEQ output, filtering matching that applied to full-length reads could not be performed. Sequences were annotated with PyIR, a Python wrapper for IgBLAST v1.9, using IMGT germline references to assign V/J genes and CDR3. Reads were removed for weak V/J assignments (E-value above 1e-6), missing CDR3, stop codons, out-of-frame junctions, or ambiguous translated residues. V3J clonotypes were defined as sequences sharing an identical inferred V gene, J gene, and CDR3 amino acid sequence. To compute the percentage overlap between repertoires, the number of shared unique clonotypes was divided by the size of the smaller repertoire. Three approaches were used to assess repertoire richness: RTK rarefaction, the Chao1 estimator, and Recon v2.1 estimates of unobserved clonotypes. Generation probabilities for all TCRbeta clonotypes obtained by the gDNA method from four donors were computed using OLGA. TCRdb re-hosts the immuneACCESS table, in-frame sequences only. Its copies lack some clones; in the studies checked, an unresolved V gene accounts for under half of them, and the cause for the rest is not known. V, J and clone size derive from that table, while D and trimming were established from the DNA sequence. The sample table records 600,000 to 800,000 clones; roughly two thirds of these occur just once. Approximately 2% of the sample comes from the top ten.

This clone was found a few times. Its target antigen remains unknown. Base quality data are lacking; no much larger clone is found one base away. This sample includes further DNA sequences coding for the same CDR3. The donors were healthy, HIV-negative adults with no recently reported acute infections or vaccinations. All donors were Caucasian adults living in Nashville, Tennessee, USA. Magnetic negative selection was used to enrich CD4+ T cells, after which naive cells were positively selected on CD45RA and the negative fraction became the memory subset. Blood was collected by leukapheresis, and PBMCs were isolated by Ficoll-Histopaque density gradient centrifugation and then cryopreserved in liquid nitrogen vapor phase. Analytical flow cytometry was used to check the purity and quantity of each magnetically sorted T cell population. From each sorted fraction, genomic DNA was isolated and quantified by UV absorbance on a Nanodrop 2000c.

V and J are trimmed by 1 base and 4 bases, and the gene matches miss 4 bases of the junction. From its cysteine to its phenylalanine, the CDR3 spans 15 amino acids. The only DNA kept is the CDR3, 45 bases in frame from the first base. The germline V gene yields SGHRS for CDR1 and YFSETQ for CDR2. The sample consisted of memory CD4+ T cells sorted from blood. This specimen's cell subset or site label, interpreted: CD45RA-negative fraction. The chain is made from TRBV5-1 and TRBJ2-1; 8 nucleotides in the junction match TRBD2. This clonotype was obtained from a woman in her twenties or thirties in good health. CDR3 loop: CASSLSSGMYNEQFF. Here is the DNA: TGCGCCAGCAGCTTGAGTAGCGGGATGTACAATGAGCAGTTCTTC.